The T cell receptor beta chain under discussion was sequenced for a study of T cells in Graves' hyperthyroidism and ophthalmopathy. Study background: Upon initial diagnosis and before any treatment, peripheral blood was collected.

Patients aged 18 to 65 with hyperthyroidism were newly diagnosed, with duration under 2 months. Orbital computed tomography, thyroid ultrasound, serum thyroxine and TRAb, and clinical symptoms together informed the diagnoses. A few counts support this clonotype. The CDR3 has 15 amino acids. Germline V gene sequence: CDR1 MNHEY, CDR2 SVGAGI. The germline V and J ends were trimmed by 0 bases and 4 bases, with 11 bases remaining between them. Amplification of TCR beta CDR3 regions was performed using RNA transcripts as template. First-round RT-PCR of the TCR CDR3 relied on the HTBI primer set. TCRdb passed the multiplex PCR reads through MiXCR, listing each CDR3 protein once. The sample records around 400,000 distinct CDR3 sequences, about 25% being singletons.

This receptor was obtained from a man in his forties or fifties with Graves' hyperthyroidism. The sequenced material came from blood. The chain couples TRBV6-5 to TRBJ2-3; D is possibly TRBD1 or TRBD2 (5 bases each). The CDR3 nucleotides are TGTGCCAGCAGTTACTCAGAGAGGGGTGCAGATACGCAGTATTTT. Its translation is CASSYSERGADTQYF.